This passage covers 21 T cell receptor beta chains from one sample sequenced in a study of CD8 T cells in Susac syndrome. Random hexamers were used to reverse transcribe the RNA input (roughly 0.5 to 1 ug). TCRdb reanalysed the immunoSEQ multiplex PCR reads using MiXCR and keeps one entry per CDR3 protein. The sample records about 300,000 distinct CDR3 sequences, around 90% being singletons. The source material was CD4+ T cells from PBMCs. Receptor source: a human donor with multiple sclerosis.

The sample holds one count of this clonotype. The gene calls are TRBV5-6 and TRBJ2-2; tentatively, D is TRBD2 (5 bases). The length of the CDR3 is 16 residues. Per the germline V gene, CDR1 is SGHDT and CDR2 is YYEEEE. V lost 0 bases and J 2 bases, leaving 11 bases between the germline ends. Here the CDR3 reads CASSLDGSSNTGELFF. The CDR3 DNA reads TGTGCCAGCAGCTTGGATGGGAGTTCAAACACCGGGGAGCTGTTTTTT. The whole variable domain, remainder taken from reference TRBV5-6 and TRBJ2-2, is DAGVTQSPTHLIKTRGQQVTLRCSPKSGHDTVSWYQQALGQGPQFIFQYYEEEERQRGNFPDRFSGHQFPNYSSELNVNALLLGDSALYLCASSLDGSSNTGELFFGEGSRLTVL.

The chain carries TRBV20-1 and TRBJ1-2, with D tentatively TRBD1 (5 bases). The CDR3 covers 13 residues. Trimming took off 6 bases at V and 6 bases at J, with 17 bases between the two ends. Germline V gives CDR1 DFQATT, CDR2 SNEGSKA (reference sequence). The CDR3 reads CSARHGVGDGYTF. The CDR3 DNA follows: TGCAGTGCCAGGCACGGGGTGGGGGATGGCTACACCTTC.

The rearrangement joins TRBV2 to TRBJ2-3, with a possible D match to TRBD1 (6 bases). Trimming took off 7 bases at V and 4 bases at J, with 15 bases between the two ends. From germline, CDR1 is SNHLY and CDR2 FYNNEI. The length of the CDR3 is 14 residues. The CDR3: CASKGVAGPDTQYF. The CDR3 DNA sequence: TGTGCCAGCAAGGGGGTAGCAGGGCCAGATACGCAGTATTTT.

The gene calls are TRBV20-1 and TRBJ1-3; D is unresolved. CDR1 and CDR2 (germline): DFQATT, SNEGSKA (reference sequence). The V end lost 0 bases, the J end lost 3 bases, and 9 bases lay between the germline ends. The CDR3 has 14 amino acids. As DNA, the CDR3 is TGCAGTGCTAGAGATTTCGCCATTGGAAACACCATATATTTT. Translating gives CSARDFAIGNTIYF.

The chain combines TRBV20-1 with TRBJ2-3; maybe TRBD2 (5 bases). Germline V gene lookup returns CDR1 DFQATT and CDR2 SNEGSKA (reference sequence). The CDR3 loop spans 13 amino acids. The CDR3 spells CSPVRAATDTQYF. Here the CDR3 DNA reads TGCAGCCCCGTGAGGGCGGCCACAGATACGCAGTATTTT.

The V call is TRBV7-9, the J call TRBJ2-1; no firm D call. The CDR3 spans 12 residues. The V and J ends lost 5 bases and 11 bases respectively, with 13 bases between them. Per the germline V gene, CDR1 is SEHNR and CDR2 is FQNEAQ (reference sequence). The CDR3 DNA sequence: TGTGCCAGCAGCAAGACCGACACGCAGCAGTTCTTC. Protein product: CASSKTDTQQFF.

The chain couples TRBV29-1 to TRBJ1-1; TRBD1 is a possible D gene (5 bases). V was cut by 6 bases and J by 4 bases, with 12 bases left in between. The length of the CDR3 is 12 residues. Germline CDR1 and CDR2: SQVTM and ANQGSEA. The CDR3 DNA is TGCAGCGTGGCCCTAGGGGTCACTGAAGCTTTCTTT. This codes for CSVALGVTEAFF.

In DNA, the CDR3 is TGTGCCAGCAGCCGCATCTTTGGACAGGGGGAGTATTTT. Translated, it gives CASSRIFGQGEYF. J is TRBJ2-3 and V is TRBV2, with 10 bases lining up with TRBD1. After removal of 6 bases from V and 13 bases from J, the junction contained 10 bases not matched to a gene. The CDR3 sequence is 13 residues long. Germline V gene data show CDR1 as SNHLY and CDR2 as FYNNEI. Full variable domain (outside the CDR3, taken from reference TRBV2 and TRBJ2-3): EPEVTQTPSHQVTQMGQEVILRCVPISNHLYFYWYRQILGQKVEFLVSFYNNEISEKSEIFDDQFSVERPDGSNFTLKIRSTKLEDSAMYFCASSRIFGQGEYFGPGTRLTVL.

V is TRBV30 and J is TRBJ1-1, with TRBD1 identical over 8 bases. Germline CDR1 is GTSNPN and CDR2 is SVGIG (reference sequence). V was clipped by 3 bases and J by 5 bases; unmatched bases: 8. The CDR3 runs 14 residues. The CDR3 region has the DNA TGTGCCTGGAGCAGGGACAGGATGGGGACTGAAGCTTTCTTT. Protein: CAWSRDRMGTEAFF.

This clonotype was detected only once. The chain links TRBV12-3 or TRBV12-4 to TRBJ2-4; 9 nucleotides line up with TRBD1. The CDR3 consists of 16 residues. V was clipped by 5 bases and J by 0 bases; unmatched bases: 5. The CDR3 bases are TGTGCCAGCAGTCGACAGGGGGGGGCAGCCAAAAACATTCAGTACTTC. Encoded protein: CASSRQGGAAKNIQYF.

The gene calls are TRBV18 and TRBJ2-5; D is undetermined. Looked up from germline, CDR1 is KGHSH and CDR2 is LQKENI. The CDR3 totals 13 residues. V was cut by 3 bases and J by 0 bases, with 5 bases left in between. CDR3 DNA sequence: TGTGCCAGCTCACCGGGAAACCAAGAGACCCAGTACTTC. Translation gives CASSPGNQETQYF.

The chain employs TRBV28 and TRBJ1-2; D gene unclear. The CDR3 covers 13 residues. Germline V lookup: CDR1 MDHEN, CDR2 SYDVKM. Trimming pared 2 bases from V and 8 bases from J, leaving 12 bases between. As DNA, the CDR3 is TGTGCCAGCAGTTTAACGGGGATATCCGGCTACACCTTC. It yields the protein CASSLTGISGYTF.

J is TRBJ2-7 and V is TRBV20-1, with 12 bases that match TRBD2. CDR1 and CDR2 from the germline V gene are DFQATT and SNEGSKA (reference sequence). This CDR3 contains 16 residues. J was trimmed by 1 base and V by 0 bases; bases with no gene match: 4. CDR3 protein: CSARDRLAGVSYEQYF. The CDR3 coding sequence is TGCAGTGCTAGAGATCGACTAGCGGGAGTATCCTACGAGCAGTACTTC.

In DNA, the CDR3 is TGCAGCGTTGTGGACGGGACAGGGGGGTACAATGAGCAGTTCTTC. It codes for CSVVDGTGGYNEQFF. This chain uses TRBV29-1 with TRBJ2-1, with 11 bases fitting TRBD1. Germline-derived CDR1 and CDR2 are SQVTM and ANQGSEA. Trimming took 4 bases from V and 4 from J; bases not matched to a gene: 6. CDR3 length: 15 residues.

The gene calls are TRBV14 and TRBJ2-3; D not certain. There are 14 residues in the CDR3. V lost 1 base and J 8 bases, leaving 13 bases between the germline ends. Germline V gene data show CDR1 as SGHDN and CDR2 as FVKESK. The chain's CDR3 is CASSQVPPTGTQYF. The CDR3 nucleotides are TGTGCCAGCAGCCAAGTTCCTCCGACGGGTACGCAGTATTTT.

The table lists this clonotype with a count of one. CDR3: CSVSQGGTDTQYF. The DNA for the CDR3 is TGCAGCGTTAGCCAGGGCGGAACAGATACGCAGTATTTT. The V and J genes are TRBV29-1 and TRBJ2-3; TRBD1 might be the D (5 bases). This CDR3 comprises 13 residues. V was cut by 5 bases and J by 3 bases, with 12 bases left in between. Looked up from germline, CDR1 is SQVTM and CDR2 is ANQGSEA.

The chain combines TRBV11-2 with TRBJ1-2, with 7 bases identical to TRBD1. J was trimmed by 5 bases and V by 5 bases; bases with no gene match: 8. The CDR3 consists of 14 residues. The germline V gene has CDR1 SGHAT and CDR2 FQNNGV. CDR3 sequence: CASSPGDSCYGYTF. The CDR3 DNA is TGTGCCAGCAGCCCCGGGGACAGCTGTTATGGCTACACCTTC.

The chain links TRBV2 to TRBJ1-2, with D tentatively TRBD1 (5 bases). The CDR3 spans 13 residues. The germline V gene encodes CDR1 SNHLY and CDR2 FYNNEI. Trimming pared 4 bases from V and 7 bases from J, leaving 13 bases between. The CDR3 spells CASSVGTGGGYTF. The DNA of the CDR3 is TGTGCCAGCAGTGTCGGGACCGGGGGTGGCTACACCTTC.

The V call is TRBV7-9, the J call TRBJ1-2, with D unresolved. Germline V gives CDR1 SEHNR, CDR2 FQNEAQ (reference sequence). This CDR3 region has 14 residues. V lost 5 bases and J lost 3, with 13 bases in between. The CDR3 spells CASSPSRVDYGYTF. CDR3 nucleotide sequence: TGTGCCAGCAGCCCCTCGAGGGTGGACTATGGCTACACCTTC.

V and J are TRBV7-2 and TRBJ2-2; D unresolved. Germline V gene sequence: CDR1 SGHTA, CDR2 FQGNSA. V gave up 7 bases and J gave up 0 bases, with 6 bases separating them. CDR3 length: 13 amino acids. The CDR3 is CASKNPNTGELFF. The CDR3 DNA sequence: TGTGCCAGCAAAAACCCGAACACCGGGGAGCTGTTTTTT.

This clonotype occurred once. The chain carries TRBV15 and TRBJ1-2; D ambiguous. This CDR3 comprises 13 residues. Germline CDR1 and CDR2: LNHNV and YYDKDF (reference sequence). Trimming removed 3 bases from V and 0 bases from J, with 5 bases in between. The CDR3 sequence: CATSRATNYGYTF. The CDR3 bases are TGTGCCACCAGCAGGGCCACTAACTATGGCTACACCTTC.